The clone carrying this TCR beta chain was found many times. Four PCR rounds used nested alpha and beta constant region primers plus the SP2 primer. From the UMI-ligation and nested PCR reads, TCRdb called clonotypes with MiXCR, one entry per CDR3 protein. The sample holds around 13,000 distinct CDR3 sequences; about 5.5% are singletons and the top ten take 7.5% to 9.5%. This entry comes from a study of naive and memory T cell subsets. Treatment indicated: skin biopsy from PPD injection site in Mantoux-positive individual. The library had UMIs added by 3' ligation of an oligonucleotide to TCR cDNA. CDR3 length: 13 amino acids. Germline V CDR1 and CDR2: SGHTA, FQGTGA. V was pared by 1 base and J by 6 bases, with 8 bases between.

Here the sequenced sample was skin, taken from a tuberculin skin test site. V gene TRBV7-3 combines with J gene TRBJ2-3; no firm D call. The sequence was collected from an adult in good health. The CDR3 protein is CASSLREGDTQYF. The DNA for the CDR3 is TGTGCCAGCAGCTTAAGGGAAGGGGATACGCAGTATTTT.